This record looks at one T cell receptor (beta chain) sequence and its context. What antigen it recognizes has not been identified. Per-base qualities were not stored, and no clone one base away is much larger. The library was obtained by the immunoSEQ multiplex PCR assay. A mixture of 60 forward primers for TCR Vbeta segments and 13 reverse primers for TCR Jbeta segments was used in the multiplex PCR. Amplification of the CDR3 region of rearranged TCR beta genes was performed with a multiplex PCR assay on genomic DNA. The amplified TCR beta libraries were sequenced on the Illumina HiSeq System as 87-base-pair reads. Per the original workflow: A later analysis tallied around 82 million unique TCR beta chains across the 650 to 750 repertoires, and around 12 million of those chains were shared by two or more donors. Raw reads were error-corrected and collapsed into unique sequences by a nearest-neighbor algorithm in which closely related sequences were merged to remove PCR and sequencing errors. Alignment of CDR3 sequences to IMGT reference sequences was used to assign V, D and J gene segments. For a sequence to be retained, at least a six-nucleotide match to both a V gene segment and a J gene segment was required. A rearrangement counted as productive if the CDR3 had no stop codons and remained in frame with V and J, and every other rearrangement counted as non-productive. CDR3 was defined by IMGT convention, running from the second conserved V-encoded cysteine to the conserved J-encoded phenylalanine. The earlier analysis of some 540 of the donors excluded any sequence lacking an unambiguous match to a single V gene segment. An earlier analysis of a few hundred of the donors classified V segments as functional when productive rearrangements were above 56.7% and as segregating when the standard deviation between donors was above 5%. A statistical classification framework was built to diagnose cytomegalovirus status from the catalog of TCR beta chain sequences. V and J gene assignment, in a later analysis, came from comparing TCR nucleotide sequences with IMGT/GENE-DB human TR gene sequences. The TCRdist pipeline was used in a later analysis to assign CDR3 sequences and most-parsimonious VDJ recombination scenarios. In a later analysis, each TCR beta chain was defined by its CDR3 amino acid sequence together with its V-gene family, and reads without a unique V-gene family were excluded. To address suspected cross-contamination and a sequencing artifact, a later analysis removed 450 to 700 highly shared, low-generation-probability nucleotide sequences. A later analysis calculated a clonal expansion index for each public chain from normalized within-repertoire ranks of inferred template counts. A later analysis computed generation probabilities with a VDJ recombination model fitted to out-of-frame rearrangements, and checked the results against IGoR. In a later analysis, TCR-TCR, TCR-HLA and TCR-CMV co-occurrence was scored with hypergeometric tests, and a repertoire-size bias correction was applied to TCR pairs. A later analysis estimated false discovery rates by permuting HLA or CMV assignments 20 times. A later analysis grouped co-occurring TCRs with DBSCAN, adding TCRdist sequence similarity when clustering within HLA-allele-positive subsets. Repertoires with fewer than 30,000 or more than 120,000 public chains were left out of co-occurrence clustering, as were five repertoires with anomalous nucleotide sharing. Imported from immuneACCESS, the table was reduced by TCRdb to in-frame sequences with V and J called. These copies leave out some clones; in studies compared against another copy, an unresolved V gene accounts for under half, and the cause of the remainder is not known. The DNA was the basis for D and trimming; V, J and clone size are from that table. This sample gives tens of thousands of clones in total; around 80% of them show up just once. Clones ranked in the top ten supply just under 2.5% of the sample.

In total, around 600 healthy bone marrow donors made up the cohort. Cohort members were all nominally healthy when sampled, although unrecorded immune exposures were likely present. The donor tested CMV seropositive and was one of the 289 seropositive cohort members. A peripheral blood sample was collected from each donor, and TCR beta sequencing was performed on peripheral blood mononuclear cells. The Qiagen DNeasy Blood Extraction Kit was used to extract genomic DNA from the blood cell samples. The data are from a study of cytomegalovirus exposure and HLA in healthy donors (dated by TCRdb to 2016 to 2017). As for the study more broadly: An earlier analysis of 587 of the donors reported 276 Gb of sequence data and approximately 120 million unique TCR beta sequences obtained from about 200 million T cells. About 300 gigabases of sequencing data and 78 million or so unique TCR sequences were included in an early release covering under 650 HLA-typed donors. The genetic ancestry cluster associated with self-reported Caucasian donors included roughly 84% of the 300 to 450 genotyped donors. The study aimed to test whether cataloging public T cell receptors could reveal signatures of past pathogen exposure. Using immunosequencing, the study profiled T cell repertoires from about 650 subjects and related those repertoires to cytomegalovirus serostatus. Along with the approximately 670-subject first cohort, a separate validation cohort of 120 different subjects was used. To predict cytomegalovirus infection status, the study brought together high-throughput TCR immunosequencing, statistical association of individual TCRs with disease status, and machine learning. A later analysis re-analyzed previously published TCR beta repertoires from 660 or so donors and added high-resolution HLA genotyping to study TCR occurrence patterns. In the later analysis, no new phenotypic data were used to find candidate immune exposures; instead, reliance was placed on TCR beta sequences and their occurrence across donors. An earlier analysis of 587 of the donors used high-throughput TCR beta sequencing to judge whether each TCR beta V gene segment behaved as functional or pseudogenic. Donor age, sex, ethnicity and CMV serostatus were compiled alongside the repertoire data. A later genetic analysis used genome-wide SNP genotypes for about three fifths of the 666 donors, treating that subset as a discovery cohort. Every discovery cohort repertoire had been produced on one sequencing platform. HLA typing included class I and class II loci at four-digit resolution. The number of typed donors differed by locus: about 629-640 for A, B, C, DRB1 and DQB1; 500 to 550 for DQA1; approximately 600 for DPA1; and 400 to 480 for DPB1. Roughly five DR-DQ haplotypes were handled as single units for association and clustering because linkage in the cohort was strong. Across about 380 genotyped donors of the cohort, an average of about 200,000 unique TCR beta nucleotide sequences per donor were sequenced, and about a sixth of those sequences were non-productive.

The V end loses 9 bases and the J end loses 5 bases, and a stretch of 13 bases separates them. Including the terminal cysteine and phenylalanine, the CDR3 comprises 13 residues. Only the CDR3 DNA is retained, 39 bases long and in frame from the first base. CDR1 and CDR2, looked up from the germline V gene (reference sequence), are LNHDA and SQIVND. Study-wide conclusions, independent of this receptor: In an earlier analysis of approximately 590 of the donors, most TCR beta V segments were observed in productive rearrangements about 87% or about 30% of the time, broadly matching IMGT annotations. A cluster of highly shared sequence variants was judged likely to be a technical artifact of the sequencing pipeline. According to a later analysis, TCR association rates differed among HLA loci, with DRB1 alleles showing the most associated TCRs and HLA-C alleles showing the fewest. While some public TCRs were present in many individuals, most TCR sequences turned up only very rarely across donors. Some IMGT-functional V segments, including TRBV6-2 and TRBV6-3, could not be told apart with the 87-base-pair reads, so those segments were excluded. CMV serostatus was the only immune exposure information available for the cohort. The study gave a list of about 170 TCR beta chains associated with cytomegalovirus. Correlated functional status among segregating V segments might be attributable to linkage disequilibrium, but an unknown experimental factor could not be ruled out. Presence/absence analyses assumed roughly uniform sequencing depth across donors, an assumption that may not hold. At a false discovery rate of 0.05, a later analysis linked about 16,000 TCR beta sequences to specific HLA alleles. Because counts were too low, 15 or so rarely observed V segments, including chromosome 9 orphons, were excluded from the earlier analysis of around 590 of the donors. V-gene and J-gene trimming of TCR beta chains was associated with a missense DCLRE1C variant in a later genetic analysis, and the association was replicated in an independent cohort. Because HLA typing was missing for some donors at each locus, association tests included only the typed subset. In a later analysis, several top co-occurrence clusters were reported to appear linked to parvovirus B19, influenza, CMV and Epstein-Barr virus. This cohort had only TCR beta chains sequenced, and the lack of alpha or paired-chain data limited which features could be detected. A further reported finding was that TCR beta sequences accurately predicted the HLA-A and HLA-B alleles for most subjects in the first cohort. Cytomegalovirus status was reported to be diagnosed by the classifier with high specificity and sensitivity in both the original and validation cohorts. Strong co-occurrence of HLA alleles, especially DR and DQ, made assigning TCR associations to individual alleles difficult. According to the authors, the approach could potentially be generalized to other disease states and immunological phenotypes. In vitro tests confirmed that three of the cytomegalovirus-associated TCR beta chains recognize cytomegalovirus antigens. A later genetic analysis reported fewer N-insertions in productive TCRs among donors in an Asian-associated ancestry cluster than the approximately 700-donor mean. A later analysis found that HLA-associated TCR beta chains were more clonally expanded and had lower generation probabilities than equally common non-associated chains. Most CMV-associated TCR beta chains appeared to be HLA-restricted in a later analysis, and the HLA associations seemed to be driven largely by CMV exposure.

The chain is assembled from TRBV19 and TRBJ2-2, with a tentative D gene TRBD1 over 6 matching bases. The specimen sequenced was PBMCs. The TCR sequence derives from a male donor in good health and CMV-seropositive. In nucleotide form, the sequence is TGTGCCAGCAAGGACAGATGGACCGGGGAGCTGTTTTTT. Translated, this gives CASKDRWTGELFF.